This T cell receptor (beta chain) was recovered during a study of T-cell memory formation after mild COVID-19. Study findings and constraints: Contracting clones, day 15 to 85, had balanced CD4/CD8, and later expanders favored CD4+. What remained unconfirmed was the SARS-CoV-2 specificity of second-wave clones peaking on day 37. Mainly in CM and EM were contracting CD4+ clones; CD8+ were in EMRA.

This clonotype was counted many times. Its antigen is currently unknown. Using constant-segment primers, 5'RACE produced TCR alpha and TCR beta cDNA libraries carrying sample barcodes and UMIs. TCRdb re-analysed the 5' RACE reads in MiXCR, keeping a single row per CDR3 protein. The table lists about 82,000 distinct CDR3 sequences, approximately 15% of them singletons. This CDR3 region has 14 residues. CDR1 is SGHRS, CDR2 YFSETQ, per germline. With 6 bases removed from V and 2 bases from J, the gap between germline ends came to 15 bases. This sequence joins TRBV5-1 and TRBJ2-7; possible D gene TRBD1, 7 bases. The clonotype was recovered from a man between 18 and 29 years old who had mild COVID-19 (a few samples of this study predate the infection). Cell type and time point are not known. The sample consisted of PBMCs or a T cell subset sorted from them (not recorded which). The CDR3, as DNA: TGCGCCAGCACTCGCAGGGGGGCCCCCTACGAGCAGTACTTC. The encoded protein is CASTRRGAPYEQYF.